This TCR beta chain was captured in a study of graft-versus-host responses after intestinal transplantation. Study summary: As for transplant type, recipients had multivisceral, liver-intestinal, or isolated intestinal grafts.

Sampling of post-transplant bone marrow used the posterior iliac crest or another site. Study conclusions and caveats: After transplant, early declines in HvG clones were associated with peak levels of circulating GvH clones. Allograft clonal ratios (graft-versus-host to host-versus-graft) were high in patients who had graft-donor T cell macrochimerism.

Generated by immunoSEQ multiplex PCR, the TCRdb table keeps only in-frame clones and is missing some. Here the sample spans over 60,000 clones, 92% being singletons. Comments on this clone: Antigen: not known.

Between the trimmed V and J ends, which lost 2 bases and 0 bases, there was a span of 5 bases. This CDR3 contains 13 residues. Germline CDR1 SGHRS, CDR2 YFSETQ. The TCR sequence derives from a human patient who received an intestinal transplant, so some T cells may come from the graft donor. This chain joins TRBV5-1 and TRBJ1-1; D is unresolved. The sample in question was bone marrow, obtained 734 days after intestinal transplantation. CDR3 nucleotides: TGCGCCAGCAGCTTACAACTGAACACTGAAGCTTTCTTT. Translation gives CASSLQLNTEAFF.